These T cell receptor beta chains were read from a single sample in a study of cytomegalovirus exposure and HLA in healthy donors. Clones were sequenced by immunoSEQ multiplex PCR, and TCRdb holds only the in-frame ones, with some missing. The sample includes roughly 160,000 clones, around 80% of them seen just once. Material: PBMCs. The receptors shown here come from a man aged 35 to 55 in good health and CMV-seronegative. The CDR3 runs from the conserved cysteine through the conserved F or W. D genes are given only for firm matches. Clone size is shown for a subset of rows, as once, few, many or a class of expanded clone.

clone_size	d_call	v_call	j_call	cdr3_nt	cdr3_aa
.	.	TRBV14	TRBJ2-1	TGTGCCAGCAGCCAACTATCCTCCTACAATGAGCAGTTCTTC	CASSQLSSYNEQFF
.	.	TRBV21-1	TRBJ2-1	TGTGCCAGCAGCAAAGGGAAGGAAAGGGCTAGCGGGAGGGCCCTCCATGAGCAGTTCTTC	CASSKGKERASGRALHEQFF
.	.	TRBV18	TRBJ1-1	TGTGCCAGCTCACCACCCAGGACAGAAGCCACTGAAGCTTTCTTT	CASSPPRTEATEAFF
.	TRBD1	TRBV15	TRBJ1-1	TGTGCCACCAGGGAGGGACAGCACACTGAAGCTTTCTTT	CATREGQHTEAFF
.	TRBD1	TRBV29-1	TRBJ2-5	TGCAGCGTCGGACAGGGGGCTTTCCAAGAGACCCAGTACTTC	CSVGQGAFQETQYF
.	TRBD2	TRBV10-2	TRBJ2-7	TGCGCCAGCAGGGGGAACCGAGGGCTAGCGGGAGGGATCCACGAGCAGTACTTC	CASRGNRGLAGGIHEQYF
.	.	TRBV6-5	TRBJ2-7	TGTGCCAGCTACCGGGACAACTCCTACGAGCAGTACTTC	CASYRDNSYEQYF
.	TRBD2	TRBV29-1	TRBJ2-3	TGCAGCGTTTCACTAGCGGGAGGGCCAGATACGCAGTATTTT	CSVSLAGGPDTQYF
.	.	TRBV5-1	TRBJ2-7	TGCGCCAGCAGCTTGGGAGCGAACACCTACGAGCAGTACTTC	CASSLGANTYEQYF
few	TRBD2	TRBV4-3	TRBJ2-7	TGCGCCAGCAGCCAAGTAGCGGGCCGCCTATCCGAGCAGTACTTC	CASSQVAGRLSEQYF
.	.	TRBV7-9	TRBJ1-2	TGTTCCAGCAGCTTGTCAGAAGGCTACACCTTC	CSSSLSEGYTF
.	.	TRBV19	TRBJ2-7	TGTGCCAGTAGTATATCGGGGACACCGAGTCTAGTCGCCTACGAGCAGTACTTC	CASSISGTPSLVAYEQYF
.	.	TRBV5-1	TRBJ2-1	TGCGCCAGCAGCCTCCCGGAACTAGGCAATGAGCAGTTCTTC	CASSLPELGNEQFF
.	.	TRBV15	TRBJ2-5	TGTGCCACCAGCAGGGGGAGAAGAGAGACCCAGTACTTC	CATSRGRRETQYF
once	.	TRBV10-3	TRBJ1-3	TGTGCCATCAGTGATAGGTCGACAGGTCCGAGGGGAAACACCATATATTTT	CAISDRSTGPRGNTIYF
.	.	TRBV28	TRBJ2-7	TGTGCCAGCAACCCTCGGACAGAAACCTACGAGCAGTACTTC	CASNPRTETYEQYF
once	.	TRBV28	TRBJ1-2	TGTGCCAGCAGTCCCCCCTTCTTTGGCTACACCTTC	CASSPPFFGYTF
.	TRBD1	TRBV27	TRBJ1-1	TGTGCCAGCAACCGGGACAGGGGGCATGGCACTGAAGCTTTCTTT	CASNRDRGHGTEAFF
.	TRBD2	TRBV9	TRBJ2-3	TGTGCCAGCAGCGAAACAAGCGGGATGAGGACAGATACGCAGTATTTT	CASSETSGMRTDTQYF
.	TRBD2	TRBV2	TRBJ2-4	TGTGCCAGCAGGGAAGGACTAGCGGGAGGGAGGGGAGCCAAAAACATTCAGTACTTC	CASREGLAGGRGAKNIQYF
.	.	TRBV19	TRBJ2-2	TGTGCCAGTAGTGCGCAGGCGAACACCGGGGAGCTGTTTTTT	CASSAQANTGELFF
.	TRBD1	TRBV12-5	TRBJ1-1	TGTGCTAGTGGACAAAGGACAGGGTGGACCACTGAAGCTTTCTTT	CASGQRTGWTTEAFF
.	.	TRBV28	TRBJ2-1	TGTGCCAGCAGTTCTCCACGCGGCACTATCCGGGACACCTACAATGAGCAGTTCTTC	CASSSPRGTIRDTYNEQFF
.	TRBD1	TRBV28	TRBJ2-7	TGTGCCAGCAGTCGACAGGGGGCTGGGTACGAGCAGTACTTC	CASSRQGAGYEQYF
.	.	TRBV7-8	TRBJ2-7	TGTGCCAGCAGCTTAGTACAGTTCGGGGTCTCCTACGAGCAGTACTTC	CASSLVQFGVSYEQYF
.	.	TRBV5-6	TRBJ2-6	TGTGCCAGCTTCTTTCTCCTGGCAGGTACTGCTGGGGCCAACGGCCTGACTTTC	CASFFLLAGTAGANGLTF
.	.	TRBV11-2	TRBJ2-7	TGTGCCAGCAGCTTATCAGGGAACTCCTACGAGCAGTACTTC	CASSLSGNSYEQYF
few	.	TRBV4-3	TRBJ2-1	TGCGCCAGCAGCCCTTCGGGGAACCGTAATGAGCAGTTCTTC	CASSPSGNRNEQFF
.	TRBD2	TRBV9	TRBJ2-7	TGTGCCAGCAGCGCACTAGCGGAGCCCTACGAGCAGTACTTC	CASSALAEPYEQYF
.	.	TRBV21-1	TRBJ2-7	TGTGCCAGCAGCAAAGGAATGGCGGGAGAACTCTACGAGCAGTACTTC	CASSKGMAGELYEQYF
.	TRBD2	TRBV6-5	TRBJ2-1	TGTGCCAGCAGTCCCCTAGCGGGAGGTAGTGAGCAGTTCTTC	CASSPLAGGSEQFF
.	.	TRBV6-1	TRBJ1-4	TGTGCCAGCCTTCCCGACAGCCATAATGAAAAACTGTTTTTT	CASLPDSHNEKLFF
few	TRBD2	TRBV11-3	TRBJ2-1	TGTGCCAGCTCTTCCACTAGCGTTAGCTCCTACAATGAGCAGTTCTTC	CASSSTSVSSYNEQFF
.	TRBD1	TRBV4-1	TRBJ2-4	TGCGCCAGCAGGATGGAGACAGGGTGGGACATTCAGTACTTC	CASRMETGWDIQYF
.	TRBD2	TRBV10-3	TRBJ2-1	TGTGCCATCAGTGAGTCGATTAAGCGACTAGCGGGAGAGCATGAGCAGTTCTTC	CAISESIKRLAGEHEQFF
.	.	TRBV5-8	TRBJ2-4	TGTGCCAGCAGCGCCAGGCTTGACAGTCAGTACTTC	CASSARLDSQYF
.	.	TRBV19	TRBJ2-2	TGTGCCAGTAGCCGCGGACAGAACACCGGGGAGCTGTTTTTT	CASSRGQNTGELFF
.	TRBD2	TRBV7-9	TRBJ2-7	TGTGCCAGCAGCTTAGTTCAGGGAGGGGACGAGCAGTACTTC	CASSLVQGGDEQYF
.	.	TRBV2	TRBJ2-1	TGTGCCAGCAGTGCCCCGGGGAGTTACAATGAGCAGTTCTTC	CASSAPGSYNEQFF
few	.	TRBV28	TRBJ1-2	TGTGCCAGCAGTCCGCCGGGACTATCTAAAAGCTATGGCTACACCTTC	CASSPPGLSKSYGYTF
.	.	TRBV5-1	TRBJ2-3	TGCGCCAGCAGCTTGCGGGACACAGATACGCAGTATTTT	CASSLRDTDTQYF
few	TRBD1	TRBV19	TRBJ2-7	TGTGCCAGTAAACAGGGGGTCTCCTACGAGCAGTACTTC	CASKQGVSYEQYF
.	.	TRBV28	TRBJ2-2	TGTGCCAGCAGTGGACTAATCCCCGGGGAGCTGTTTTTT	CASSGLIPGELFF
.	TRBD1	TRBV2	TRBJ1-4	TGTGCCAGCAGTAAAAACAGGGGAAGGGAAAAACTGTTTTTT	CASSKNRGREKLFF
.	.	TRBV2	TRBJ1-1	TGTGCCAGCAGTGATACAGGAAGGACTGAAGCTTTCTTT	CASSDTGRTEAFF
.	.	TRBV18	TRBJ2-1	TGTGCCAGCTCACCGGGATGGACTGGGGAGAACTACAATGAGCAGTTCTTC	CASSPGWTGENYNEQFF
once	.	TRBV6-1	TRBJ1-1	TGTGCCAGCACGGGGGGGGGCGGGAACACTGAAGCTTTCTTT	CASTGGGGNTEAFF
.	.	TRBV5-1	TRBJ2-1	TGCGCCAGCAGCTTTAAAGGGGGTCGAGATGAGCAGTTCTTC	CASSFKGGRDEQFF
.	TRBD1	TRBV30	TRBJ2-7	TGTGCCTGGAGTGTAACAGGGGGGTTATACGAGCAGTACTTC	CAWSVTGGLYEQYF
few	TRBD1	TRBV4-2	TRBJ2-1	TGTGCCAGCAGCCAAGATCTGGGGGACAGGGGTATTTTTGAGCAGTTCTTC	CASSQDLGDRGIFEQFF
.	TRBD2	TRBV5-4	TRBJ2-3	TGTGCCAGCAGCCGACAGACTAGCGGGAGCGCAGATACGCAGTATTTT	CASSRQTSGSADTQYF
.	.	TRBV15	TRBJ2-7	TGTGCCACCAGTACAATTAGGACCCACGAGGGGCAGTACTTC	CATSTIRTHEGQYF